Following are 32 T cell receptor beta chains from one sample sequenced in a study of blood T cell repertoires in COVID-19. Data came from immunoSEQ multiplex PCR; TCRdb stores just in-frame clones and leaves some out. Of about 180,000 clones listed, approximately 89% are singletons. Sequenced material: PBMCs or T cells enriched from blood (not recorded which). The receptors shown here come from a woman aged 40 to 50 with acute COVID-19.

The CDR3 loop is CASLKDRGTDTQYF. CDR3 in DNA: TGTGCCAGCCTTAAGGACAGGGGCACAGATACGCAGTATTTT. The V call is TRBV14, the J call TRBJ2-3; the match to TRBD1 covers 8 bases. This CDR3 contains 14 residues. V shed 8 bases, J shed 1 base, and the junction held 5 bases outside the gene matches. The V gene's germline CDR1 is SGHDN and CDR2 FVKESK.

This clone came up once. The chain has TRBV5-4 and TRBJ1-2; D is undetermined. V was trimmed by 0 bases and J by 2 bases, leaving 8 bases between them. Germline loops: CDR1 SGHNT, CDR2 YYREEE (reference sequence). CDR3 length: 14 residues. CDR3 coding DNA: TGTGCCAGCAGCTTGGGAACAGAGAACTATGGCTACACCTTC. Protein sequence: CASSLGTENYGYTF.

This rearrangement joins TRBV6-5 to TRBJ1-5, with 9 bases matching TRBD1. The CDR3 is 16 residues long. V shed 0 bases, J shed 6 bases, and the junction held 6 bases outside the gene matches. Germline V gives CDR1 MNHEY, CDR2 SVGAGI. The CDR3 reads CASSYSTGGIVQPQHF. DNA for the CDR3: TGTGCCAGCAGTTACTCGACAGGGGGGATCGTTCAGCCCCAGCATTTT.

The chain joins TRBV7-9 to TRBJ2-3; 7 bases are shared with TRBD2. From germline, CDR1 is SEHNR and CDR2 FQNEAQ (reference sequence). The CDR3 is made up of 16 amino acids. The trim removed 4 bases at V and 0 bases at J, leaving 7 bases unmatched. The CDR3 nucleotides are TGTGCCAGCAGCTCATCGGGACTAAAAAGCACAGATACGCAGTATTTT. Translation: CASSSSGLKSTDTQYF.

Regarding this clone: Other nucleotide sequences from this sample produce the same CDR3. The chain links TRBV12-3 or TRBV12-4 to TRBJ1-1, with D maybe TRBD1 (5 bases). The CDR3 totals 13 residues. V was pared by 5 bases and J by 1 base, with 8 bases between. The CDR3 DNA follows: TGTGCCAGCAGTCTCACAGGGAACACTGAAGCTTTCTTT. It yields the protein CASSLTGNTEAFF.

The chain uses TRBV13 and TRBJ2-7, with 11 bases aligning to TRBD1. The CDR3 contains 16 residues. V shed 0 bases and J 4 bases; nucleotides not matched to a gene: 5. The germline gives CDR1 PRHDT, CDR2 FYEKMQ (reference sequence). The CDR3 protein is CASSLGAGQGAYEQYF. The CDR3 DNA reads as TGTGCCAGCAGCTTAGGTGCAGGACAGGGGGCGTACGAGCAGTACTTC.

The J gene is TRBJ1-2, the V gene TRBV30; 12 bases agree with TRBD1. CDR1 and CDR2 (germline): GTSNPN, SVGIG (reference sequence). With V trimmed by 0 bases and J by 6 bases, 2 bases remained unmatched. This CDR3 is built from 14 residues. CDR3: CAWSVGTGGNGYTF. DNA of the CDR3: TGTGCCTGGAGTGTAGGGACAGGGGGCAATGGCTACACCTTC. The full variable domain, completed using reference TRBV30 and TRBJ1-2, is SQTIHQWPATLVQPVGSPLSLECTVEGTSNPNLYWYRQAAGRGLQLLFYSVGIGQISSEVPQNLSASRPQDRQFILSSKKLLLSDSGFYLCAWSVGTGGNGYTFGSGTRLTVV.

The J gene is TRBJ2-2, the V gene TRBV19; possible D gene TRBD1, 7 bases. The CDR3 is 15 amino acids. The germline V and J ends were trimmed by 8 bases and 3 bases, with 16 bases remaining between them. Germline CDR1 is LNHDA and CDR2 is SQIVND (reference sequence). The CDR3 spells CASRRQGGDTGELFF. CDR3 coding DNA: TGTGCCAGTCGACGACAGGGAGGAGACACCGGGGAGCTGTTTTTT.

The rearrangement links TRBV5-6 to TRBJ1-1; D is perhaps TRBD1 (6 bases). V was pared by 2 bases and J by 9 bases, with 20 bases between. The CDR3 sequence is 15 residues long. Germline CDR1 and CDR2: SGHDT and YYEEEE. CDR3 nucleotides: TGTGCCAGCAGCTTTGGGGGGGCGGGCTCCTCGCAAGCTTTCTTT. Translated: CASSFGGAGSSQAFF.

The rearrangement links TRBV4-1 to TRBJ2-1; 10 bases match TRBD2. The CDR3 runs to 17 residues. V lost 0 bases and J lost 7; bases outside the gene matches: 9. Germline values: CDR1 MGHRA, CDR2 YSYEKL. DNA of the CDR3: TGCGCCAGCAGCCAAGATCCGGGAGCGGGGGGGCATAATGAGCAGTTCTTC. Its translation: CASSQDPGAGGHNEQFF.

J is TRBJ1-6 and V is TRBV27; the D is unclear. From germline, CDR1 is MNHEY and CDR2 SMNVEV (reference sequence). V was pared by 4 bases and J by 9 bases, with 10 bases between. This CDR3 is 13 amino acids long. CDR3 nucleotide sequence: TGTGCCAGCAGTTCGCAGGCCGGTTCACCCCTCCACTTT. Translation: CASSSQAGSPLHF.

The gene calls are TRBV19 and TRBJ2-7; 10 nucleotides agree with TRBD1. J gave up 3 bases and V 4 bases, and 6 bases lay outside the gene matches. The germline V gene has CDR1 LNHDA and CDR2 SQIVND (reference sequence). There are 15 residues in the CDR3. CDR3 in amino acids: CASSTTGQGGYEQYF. The CDR3 coding sequence is TGTGCCAGTAGTACCACAGGACAGGGGGGCTACGAGCAGTACTTC.

V and J are TRBV21-1 and TRBJ1-2; the tabulated D call, TRBD1, remains unverified against the DNA. TRBV21-1 represents a pseudogene. The CDR3 runs 11 residues. This CDR3 is CASSKSPPTVF. The CDR3 DNA sequence: TGTGCCAGCAGCAAGTCCCCCCCGACAGTCTTC.

The chain is built from TRBV5-1 and TRBJ2-5; 10 bases align to TRBD2. V lost 5 bases and J lost 5; bases outside the gene matches: 6. Germline loops: CDR1 SGHRS, CDR2 YFSETQ. The CDR3 consists of 14 residues. CDR3 loop: CASRLAGVGETQYF. CDR3 nucleotide sequence: TGCGCCAGCAGGCTAGCGGGAGTCGGTGAGACCCAGTACTTC.

The chain recombines TRBV4-1 with TRBJ2-2, with 12 bases that match TRBD2. Germline V gives CDR1 MGHRA, CDR2 YSYEKL. Trimming at V came to 4 bases and at J to 5 bases, leaving 5 bases not matched to a gene. The CDR3 extends over 16 amino acids. The DNA of the CDR3 is TGCGCCAGCAGCCCCCGAGGACTAGCGGGGACCGGGGAGCTGTTTTTT. Its protein is CASSPRGLAGTGELFF.

The V and J genes are TRBV5-6 and TRBJ1-4, with TRBD1 identical over 7 bases. The junction had 4 bases not matched to a gene; V was cut back by 2 bases and J by 0 bases. The CDR3 contains 16 residues. CDR1 and CDR2 (germline): SGHDT, YYEEEE. CDR3 amino acids: CASSFGTDATNEKLFF. In nucleotides, the CDR3 is TGTGCCAGCAGCTTCGGGACAGATGCAACTAATGAAAAACTGTTTTTT. Combining the CDR3 with reference TRBV5-6 and TRBJ1-4 gives the whole variable domain DAGVTQSPTHLIKTRGQQVTLRCSPKSGHDTVSWYQQALGQGPQFIFQYYEEEERQRGNFPDRFSGHQFPNYSSELNVNALLLGDSALYLCASSFGTDATNEKLFFGSGTQLSVL.

The chain uses TRBV27 and TRBJ2-2; D gene ambiguous. This CDR3 has 14 residues. Germline V gene data show CDR1 as MNHEY and CDR2 as SMNVEV (reference sequence). With 3 bases removed from V and 1 base from J, the gap between germline ends came to 6 bases. CDR3 amino acids: CASSLAKNTGELFF. In DNA form, the CDR3 reads TGTGCCAGCAGTTTGGCCAAGAACACCGGGGAGCTGTTTTTT.

This chain uses TRBV11-1 with TRBJ1-1, with a weak D call TRBD1 (6 bases). The V end was cut by 4 bases, the J end by 0 bases, with 12 bases between. Germline values: CDR1 SGHAT, CDR2 FQDESV (reference sequence). The CDR3 runs 15 residues. This CDR3 is CASSYTGLMNTEAFF. CDR3 DNA: TGTGCCAGCAGCTATACAGGGCTGATGAACACTGAAGCTTTCTTT.

The table lists this clone with a few counts. V and J are TRBV6-5 and TRBJ2-3; TRBD1 agrees at 10 bases. V lost 6 bases to trimming and J lost 6 bases; unmatched junction nucleotides: 6. Germline V gene sequence: CDR1 MNHEY, CDR2 SVGAGI. This CDR3 has 14 residues. CDR3 in DNA: TGTGCCAGCAGACCGACAGGGGGCCGCGATACGCAGTATTTT. Protein sequence: CASRPTGGRDTQYF.

J is TRBJ1-1 and V is TRBV6-5, with D maybe TRBD1 (6 bases). Trimming took off 0 bases at V and 4 bases at J, with 12 bases between the two ends. The CDR3 is 15 amino acids. Germline loops: CDR1 MNHEY, CDR2 SVGAGI. The CDR3 DNA reads as TGTGCCAGCAGTTACTCTAAGACAGGAAGCACTGAAGCTTTCTTT. It codes for CASSYSKTGSTEAFF.

The chain joins TRBV9 to TRBJ1-4; weak D call: TRBD1 (6 bases). V gave up 3 bases and J gave up 4 bases, with 13 bases separating them. CDR1 is SGDLS, CDR2 YYNGEE, per germline. The CDR3 runs 15 residues. The CDR3 is CASSATGRDNEKLFF. CDR3 bases: TGTGCCAGCAGCGCTACAGGGAGGGATAATGAAAAACTGTTTTTT. The full variable domain, its missing parts supplied by reference TRBV9 and TRBJ1-4, is DSGVTQTPKHLITATGQRVTLRCSPRSGDLSVYWYQQSLDQGLQFLIQYYNGEERAKGNILERFSAQQFPDLHSELNLSSLELGDSALYFCASSATGRDNEKLFFGSGTQLSVL.

The chain combines TRBV4-1 with TRBJ2-1, with 7 bases identical to TRBD2. The junction had 1 base not matched to a gene; V was cut back by 1 base and J by 4 bases. The CDR3 totals 14 residues. Germline V gives CDR1 MGHRA, CDR2 YSYEKL. Here the CDR3 reads CASSQAGGYNEQFF. For the CDR3, the DNA is TGCGCCAGCAGCCAAGCGGGAGGATACAATGAGCAGTTCTTC.

This chain joins TRBV5-6 and TRBJ2-5, with a weak D call TRBD1 (6 bases). The CDR3 runs 15 residues. V lost 0 bases and J lost 5, with 14 bases in between. CDR1 is SGHDT and CDR2 is YYEEEE in the germline V gene. The CDR3 DNA sequence: TGTGCCAGCAGCTTGGGGGCCAGCAGGGGCGAGACCCAGTACTTC. Translating gives CASSLGASRGETQYF. The entire variable domain, with the rest obtained from reference TRBV5-6 and TRBJ2-5, is as follows: DAGVTQSPTHLIKTRGQQVTLRCSPKSGHDTVSWYQQALGQGPQFIFQYYEEEERQRGNFPDRFSGHQFPNYSSELNVNALLLGDSALYLCASSLGASRGETQYFGPGTRLLVL.

The rearrangement links TRBV25-1 to TRBJ2-1; 12 bases agree with TRBD2. Germline CDR1 reads MGHDK; CDR2 reads SYGVNS. The trim removed 2 bases at V and 4 bases at J, leaving 3 bases unmatched. CDR3 length equals 16 residues. In DNA, the CDR3 is TGTGCCAGCAGTGAAGGACTAGCGGGGATATACAATGAGCAGTTCTTC. This translates into CASSEGLAGIYNEQFF.

Only one count was recorded for this clone. The rearrangement links TRBV4-1 to TRBJ1-5, with 8 bases identical to TRBD1. Germline V gene sequence: CDR1 MGHRA, CDR2 YSYEKL. The CDR3 contains 16 residues. After removal of 0 bases from V and 6 bases from J, the junction contained 7 bases not matched to a gene. The CDR3 DNA reads TGCGCCAGCAGCCAAGAAGACAGGGGAGATTTTCAGCCCCAGCATTTT. Protein sequence: CASSQEDRGDFQPQHF.

The chain joins TRBV12-3 or TRBV12-4 to TRBJ1-2; possibly TRBD1 for D (6 bases). Trimming removed 4 bases at V and 8 bases at J, with 11 bases between. The CDR3 has 12 amino acids. Here the CDR3 reads CASSWTEGGYTF. DNA for the CDR3: TGTGCCAGCAGTTGGACAGAAGGGGGCTACACCTTC.

The rearrangement links TRBV5-5 to TRBJ1-3; perhaps TRBD1 as D (5 bases). The germline V gene has CDR1 SGHKS and CDR2 YYEKEE (reference sequence). Between the trimmed V and J ends, which lost 3 bases and 1 base, there was a span of 8 bases. The CDR3 has 14 residues. CDR3 sequence reads: CASSSQGSGNTIYF. The CDR3, as DNA: TGTGCCAGCAGCTCGCAGGGATCTGGAAACACCATATATTTT.

The chain employs TRBV12-5 and TRBJ2-5; D perhaps matches TRBD1 (5 bases). Germline V lookup: CDR1 LGHNT, CDR2 FRNRAP. This CDR3 comprises 14 residues. V was cut by 2 bases and J by 5 bases, with 12 bases left in between. This CDR3 reads CASGLKGPGETQYF. As DNA, the CDR3 is TGTGCTAGTGGTTTGAAGGGGCCAGGGGAGACCCAGTACTTC. Variable domain in full (rest from reference TRBV12-5 and TRBJ2-5): DARVTQTPRHKVTEMGQEVTMRCQPILGHNTVFWYRQTMMQGLELLAYFRNRAPLDDSGMPKDRFSAEMPDATLATLKIQPSEPRDSAVYFCASGLKGPGETQYFGPGTRLLVL.

The chain combines TRBV9 with TRBJ2-1; possibly TRBD2 for D (6 bases). The germline CDR1 and CDR2 sequences are SGDLS and YYNGEE. The V end was cut by 4 bases, the J end by 4 bases, with 12 bases between. This CDR3 region has 14 residues. The CDR3 coding sequence is TGTGCCAGCAGCCTCAGCGGGTTTTACAATGAGCAGTTCTTC. It translates to CASSLSGFYNEQFF.

The genes are TRBV11-2 and TRBJ2-1; 7 nucleotides line up with TRBD2. V lost 1 base to trimming and J lost 3 bases; unmatched junction nucleotides: 0. The CDR3 has 14 residues. CDR1 is SGHAT and CDR2 is FQNNGV in the germline V gene. The CDR3 coding sequence is TGTGCCAGCAGCTTAGCTAGCGGCTACAATGAGCAGTTCTTC. Translated, it gives CASSLASGYNEQFF.

V usage is TRBV7-2 and J usage is TRBJ2-7; the match to TRBD1 covers 9 bases. This CDR3 comprises 14 residues. Germline V gives CDR1 SGHTA, CDR2 FQGNSA. V shed 5 bases, J shed 5 bases, and the junction held 7 bases outside the gene matches. The CDR3 bases are TGTGCCAGCAGCCGGGGGACAGGGACCCACGAGCAGTACTTC. Its protein product is CASSRGTGTHEQYF. Full variable domain (rest looked up from reference TRBV7-2 and TRBJ2-7): GAGVSQSPSNKVTEKGKDVELRCDPISGHTALYWYRQSLGQGLEFLIYFQGNSAPDKSGLPSDRFSAERTGGSVSTLTIQRTQQEDSAVYLCASSRGTGTHEQYFGPGTRLTVT.

J is TRBJ2-1 and V is TRBV2; 8 bases agree with TRBD1. With 4 bases clipped from V and 4 bases from J, the junction kept 6 bases outside the gene matches. Germline-derived CDR1 and CDR2 are SNHLY and FYNNEI. The CDR3 is 15 amino acids. CDR3 amino acids: CASSGADRAYNEQFF. The CDR3 DNA sequence: TGTGCCAGCAGTGGGGCGGACAGGGCATACAATGAGCAGTTCTTC.